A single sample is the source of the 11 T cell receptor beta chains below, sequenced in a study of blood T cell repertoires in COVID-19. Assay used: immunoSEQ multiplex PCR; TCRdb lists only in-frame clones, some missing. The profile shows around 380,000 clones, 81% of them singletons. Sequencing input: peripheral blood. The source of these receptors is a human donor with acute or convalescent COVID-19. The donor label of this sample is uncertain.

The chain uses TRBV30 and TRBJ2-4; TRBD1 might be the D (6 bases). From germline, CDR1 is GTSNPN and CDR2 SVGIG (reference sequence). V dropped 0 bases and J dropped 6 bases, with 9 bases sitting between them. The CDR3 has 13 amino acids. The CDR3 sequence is CAWSVGAGNIQYF. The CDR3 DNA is TGTGCCTGGAGTGTGGGGGCTGGAAACATTCAGTACTTC.

CDR3 DNA: TGTGCCAGCAACCCAGGGGCTCACGCTGGAAACACCATATATTTT. Its protein is CASNPGAHAGNTIYF. The chain couples TRBV6-5 to TRBJ1-3; D possibly corresponds to TRBD1 (6 bases). V was clipped by 7 bases and J by 2 bases, with 15 bases between them. Germline CDR1 reads MNHEY; CDR2 reads SVGAGI. This CDR3 spans 15 amino acids.

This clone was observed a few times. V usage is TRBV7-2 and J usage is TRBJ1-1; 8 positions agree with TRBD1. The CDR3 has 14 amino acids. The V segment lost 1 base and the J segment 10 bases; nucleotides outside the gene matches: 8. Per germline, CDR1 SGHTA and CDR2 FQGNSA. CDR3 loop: CASSLVRQGAIAFF. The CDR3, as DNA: TGTGCCAGCAGCTTAGTTCGGCAGGGGGCAATAGCTTTCTTT. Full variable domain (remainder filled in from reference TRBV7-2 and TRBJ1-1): GAGVSQSPSNKVTEKGKDVELRCDPISGHTALYWYRQSLGQGLEFLIYFQGNSAPDKSGLPSDRFSAERTGGSVSTLTIQRTQQEDSAVYLCASSLVRQGAIAFFGQGTRLTVV.

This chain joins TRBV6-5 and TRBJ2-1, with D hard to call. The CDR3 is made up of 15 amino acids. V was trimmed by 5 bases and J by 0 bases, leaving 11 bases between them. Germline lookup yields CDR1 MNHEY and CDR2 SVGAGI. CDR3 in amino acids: CASSRSDSSYNEQFF. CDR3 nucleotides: TGTGCCAGCAGTCGAAGCGACTCCTCCTACAATGAGCAGTTCTTC.

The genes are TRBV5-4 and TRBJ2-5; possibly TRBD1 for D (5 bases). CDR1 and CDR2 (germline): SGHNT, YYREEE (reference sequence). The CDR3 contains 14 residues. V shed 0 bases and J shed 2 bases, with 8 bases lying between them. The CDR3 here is CASSLGGGQETQYF. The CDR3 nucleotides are TGTGCCAGCAGCTTGGGGGGCGGACAAGAGACCCAGTACTTC.

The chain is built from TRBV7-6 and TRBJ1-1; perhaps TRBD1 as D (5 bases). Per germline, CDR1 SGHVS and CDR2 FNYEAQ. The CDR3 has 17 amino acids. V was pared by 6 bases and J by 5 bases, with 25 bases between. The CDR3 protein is CASRPQGGGSLWTEAFF. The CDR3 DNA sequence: TGTGCCAGCAGACCCCAGGGCGGGGGGAGCCTGTGGACTGAAGCTTTCTTT.

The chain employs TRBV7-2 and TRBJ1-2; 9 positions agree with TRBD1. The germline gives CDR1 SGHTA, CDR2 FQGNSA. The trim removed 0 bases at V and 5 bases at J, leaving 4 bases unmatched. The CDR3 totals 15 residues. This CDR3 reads CASSLAAGTGYGYTF. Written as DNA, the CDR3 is TGTGCCAGCAGCTTAGCGGCCGGGACAGGGTATGGCTACACCTTC.

The CDR3 sequence: CASSLGDRGHGYTF. CDR3 nucleotides: TGTGCCAGCAGCTTGGGGGACAGGGGGCATGGCTACACCTTC. V gene TRBV5-4 combines with J gene TRBJ1-2; TRBD1 agrees at 12 bases. J lost 6 bases, V lost 0 bases, and 0 bases had no gene match. CDR3 length: 14 amino acids. Germline V gene data show CDR1 as SGHNT and CDR2 as YYREEE (reference sequence). Combining the CDR3 with reference TRBV5-4 and TRBJ1-2 gives the whole variable domain ETGVTQSPTHLIKTRGQQVTLRCSSQSGHNTVSWYQQALGQGPQFIFQYYREEENGRGNFPPRFSGLQFPNYSSELNVNALELDDSALYLCASSLGDRGHGYTFGSGTRLTVV.

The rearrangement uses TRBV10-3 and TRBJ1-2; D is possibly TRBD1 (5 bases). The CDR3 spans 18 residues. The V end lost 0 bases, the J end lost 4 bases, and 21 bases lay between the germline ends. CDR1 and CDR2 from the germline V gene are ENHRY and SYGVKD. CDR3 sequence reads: CAISESNYRGKAGYGYTF. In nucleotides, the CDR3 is TGTGCCATCAGTGAGTCGAATTACCGGGGGAAGGCGGGCTATGGCTACACCTTC.

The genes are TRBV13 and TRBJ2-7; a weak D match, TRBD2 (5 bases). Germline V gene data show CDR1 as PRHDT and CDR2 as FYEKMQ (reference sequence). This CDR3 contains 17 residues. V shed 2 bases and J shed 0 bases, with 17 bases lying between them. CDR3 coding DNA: TGTGCCAGCAGCTTATCGATTCCTGGCGGGCACTCCTACGAGCAGTACTTC. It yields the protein CASSLSIPGGHSYEQYF.

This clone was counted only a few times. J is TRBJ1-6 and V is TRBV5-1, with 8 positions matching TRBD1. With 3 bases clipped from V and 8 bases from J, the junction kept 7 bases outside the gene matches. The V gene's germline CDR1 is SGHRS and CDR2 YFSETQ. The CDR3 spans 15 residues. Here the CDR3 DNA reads TGCGCCAGCAGCTCGACAGGGGTTTGGGATTCACCCCTCCACTTT. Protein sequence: CASSSTGVWDSPLHF.